The clone carrying this T cell receptor beta chain was seen a few times. Its antigen is not identified. For donors with ophthalmopathy, the disease showed moderate-to-severe activity, reached CAS ≥3 and NOSPECS ≥4, and had lasted under 3 months. The data belong to a study of Graves' ophthalmopathy and Graves' hyperthyroidism. TCR beta CDR3 regions were amplified from RNA transcripts. RT-PCR in the first round used HTBI primers; a second-round multiplex PCR followed. A single record per CDR3 protein comes from TCRdb applying MiXCR to the multiplex PCR reads. Of some 750,000 distinct CDR3 sequences in the sample, 40% were seen once. Trimming stripped 4 bases from V and 7 bases from J, with 8 bases between. CDR3 length equals 11 residues. Looked up from germline, CDR1 is SGHAT and CDR2 is FQNNGV. Overall study findings and caveats: A roughly 80% specificity and about 90% sensitivity were achieved by a 13-signature model that separated ophthalmopathy from stable hyperthyroidism. The study's model predicted ophthalmopathy progression at about 68% sensitivity and approximately 78% specificity.

This sequence was found in an adult man with Graves' ophthalmopathy. The chain couples TRBV11-2 to TRBJ2-7; the D is unclear. Sequencing was performed on peripheral blood. For the CDR3, the DNA is TGTGCCAGCAGCTCGTTCCGGGAGCAGTACTTC. As protein: CASSSFREQYF.